These 18 T cell receptor beta chains were all obtained from the same sample, sequenced in a study of T cells in Graves' hyperthyroidism and ophthalmopathy. Template material for amplifying TCR beta CDR3 regions consisted of RNA transcripts. A first-round RT-PCR of the TCR CDR3 used the HTBI primer set. TCRdb passed the multiplex PCR reads through MiXCR, listing each CDR3 protein once. The sample shows hundreds of thousands of distinct CDR3 sequences, less than 30% of them seen only once. Sample: blood. Receptor source: a man between 40 and 49 years old with Graves' hyperthyroidism that later progressed to Graves' ophthalmopathy.

This clonotype was counted between two and nine times. The chain carries TRBV4-1 and TRBJ1-5; D may be TRBD1 (6 bases). CDR1 and CDR2 from the germline V gene are MGHRA and YSYEKL. V was pared by 1 base and J by 4 bases, with 11 bases between. This CDR3 spans 15 amino acids. The CDR3 loop is CASSQGGGANQPQHF. The CDR3 coding sequence is TGCGCCAGCAGCCAAGGGGGGGGGGCGAATCAGCCCCAGCATTTT.

This clonotype has a count of ten or more. The chain joins TRBV6-1 to TRBJ2-1; D call uncertain. V gave up 2 bases and J gave up 3 bases, with 5 bases separating them. CDR1 is MNHNS and CDR2 is SASEGT in the germline V gene. The CDR3 totals 13 residues. CDR3 in amino acids: CASSEQSYNEQFF. DNA of the CDR3: TGTGCCAGCAGTGAACAAAGCTACAATGAGCAGTTCTTC.

CDR3 in DNA: TGTGCCAGCAGTTACTCCAGGGTTAAGACCCAGTACTTC. Encoded protein: CASSYSRVKTQYF. The chain has TRBV6-2 or TRBV6-3 and TRBJ2-5, with TRBD1 as a possible D gene (5 bases). Between the trimmed V and J ends, which lost 0 bases and 6 bases, there was a span of 8 bases. Germline-derived CDR1 and CDR2 are MNHEY and SVGEGT. The CDR3 spans 13 residues.

This clonotype was detected once. CDR3 region: CSVRLRDRGREQYF. In DNA form, the CDR3 reads TGCAGCGTTAGATTGCGGGACAGGGGTCGGGAGCAGTACTTC. The V and J genes are TRBV29-1 and TRBJ2-7, with 10 bases that match TRBD1. CDR3 length: 14 amino acids. Trimming took 5 bases from V and 7 from J; bases not matched to a gene: 11. Germline values: CDR1 SQVTM, CDR2 ANQGSEA.

In this sample, this clonotype turned up many times. This chain joins TRBV3-1 and TRBJ2-5, with D tentatively TRBD1 (5 bases). Germline-derived CDR1 and CDR2 are LGHDT and YNNKEL (reference sequence). The CDR3 totals 15 residues. V lost 0 bases to trimming and J lost 2 bases, with 10 bases between them. CDR3 sequence (DNA): TGTGCCAGCAGCCAAGATTTCAGGGCTCAAGAGACCCAGTACTTC. It codes for CASSQDFRAQETQYF.

This clonotype was seen only once. The gene calls are TRBV12-3 or TRBV12-4 and TRBJ2-4; perhaps TRBD1 as D (5 bases). There are 15 residues in the CDR3. Deletions cut 5 bases from V and 0 bases from J, with 11 bases between. The CDR3 sequence is CASSTTGIAKNIQYF. In DNA form, the CDR3 reads TGTGCCAGCAGTACCACAGGTATAGCCAAAAACATTCAGTACTTC.

This chain connects TRBV7-2 to TRBJ1-3; D remains unclear. The CDR3 has 15 residues. Per the germline V gene, CDR1 is SGHTA and CDR2 is FQGNSA. Trimming pared 5 bases from V and 2 bases from J, leaving 13 bases between. CDR3 amino acids: CASSLRANTGNTIYF. In DNA form, the CDR3 reads TGTGCCAGCAGCCTACGGGCGAATACTGGAAACACCATATATTTT. Looking up the rest from reference TRBV7-2 and TRBJ1-3 gives the full variable domain: GAGVSQSPSNKVTEKGKDVELRCDPISGHTALYWYRQSLGQGLEFLIYFQGNSAPDKSGLPSDRFSAERTGGSVSTLTIQRTQQEDSAVYLCASSLRANTGNTIYFGEGSWLTVV.

Ten or more counts support this clonotype. Sequence at one end of the junction differs from germline and may be a read error. The rearrangement joins TRBV20-1 to TRBJ1-1, with D hard to call. Germline-derived CDR1 and CDR2 are DFQATT and SNEGSKA (reference sequence). This CDR3 spans 14 amino acids. This chain's CDR3 is CSARGPVMNTEAFF. The DNA of the CDR3 is TGCAGTGCCAGAGGCCCAGTCATGAACACTGAAGCTTTCTTT.

This clonotype showed up many times. V is TRBV5-6 and J is TRBJ2-7; D possibly matches TRBD1 or TRBD2 (6 bases each). Germline V CDR1 and CDR2: SGHDT, YYEEEE. V lost 2 bases and J 3 bases, leaving 12 bases between the germline ends. CDR3 size: 14 residues. The CDR3 region is CASSLGGGIYEQYF. In DNA, the CDR3 is TGTGCCAGCAGCTTAGGAGGGGGGATCTACGAGCAGTACTTC.

There are many counts of this clonotype. The chain links TRBV12-3 or TRBV12-4 to TRBJ2-5; unclear D gene. CDR3 length equals 14 residues. The V end was cut by 6 bases, the J end by 5 bases, with 16 bases between. In nucleotides, the CDR3 is TGTGCCAGCAGCTCCGATGTGGTGGGGGAGACCCAGTACTTC. Residues: CASSSDVVGETQYF.

This clonotype was seen at least ten times. This chain uses TRBV19 with TRBJ1-2, with TRBD1 matching 9 bases. This CDR3 contains 15 residues. Germline V gene sequence: CDR1 LNHDA, CDR2 SQIVND (reference sequence). The J segment lost 2 bases and the V segment lost 5 bases, leaving 6 bases of the junction unmatched. CDR3 sequence: CASSALDRGNYGYTF. CDR3 DNA sequence: TGTGCCAGTAGTGCCTTGGACAGGGGAAACTATGGCTACACCTTC.

The chain combines TRBV28 with TRBJ2-5; D call uncertain. V was clipped by 8 bases and J by 5 bases, with 18 bases between them. Germline V lookup: CDR1 MDHEN, CDR2 SYDVKM. CDR3 size: 14 residues. The CDR3 nucleotides read TGTGCCAGCCAAGTTCTAGGGAATCGGGAGACCCAGTACTTC. As protein: CASQVLGNRETQYF.

This clonotype was seen many times. The chain recombines TRBV18 with TRBJ2-1; D may be TRBD2 (6 bases). The CDR3 extends over 13 amino acids. Per germline, CDR1 KGHSH and CDR2 LQKENI. With 4 bases removed from V and 5 bases from J, the gap between germline ends came to 9 bases. The CDR3 DNA follows: TGTGCCAGCTCACGGAGGGGTGACAATGAGCAGTTCTTC. Protein sequence: CASSRRGDNEQFF.

This clonotype was detected ten times or more. This chain links TRBV7-6 with TRBJ2-2; 8 bases agree with TRBD2. This CDR3 is built from 15 residues. The germline V gene encodes CDR1 SGHVS and CDR2 FNYEAQ. V lost 2 bases to trimming and J lost 7 bases; unmatched junction nucleotides: 6. CDR3 bases: TGTGCCAGCAGCTTAACTAGCGGTCTGTACGGGGAGCTGTTTTTT. It is translated as CASSLTSGLYGELFF.

The chain has TRBV6-5 and TRBJ1-2; the match to TRBD1 covers 7 bases. Looked up from germline, CDR1 is MNHEY and CDR2 is SVGAGI. The CDR3 totals 14 residues. The V and J ends lost 2 bases and 4 bases, in that order; junction bases with no gene match: 4. CDR3 coding DNA: TGTGCCAGCAGTTACGGGGACAGTCGCTATGGCTACACCTTC. Encoded protein: CASSYGDSRYGYTF.

This clonotype was observed a few times. The chain combines TRBV6-2 or TRBV6-3 with TRBJ1-2; 9 bases fit TRBD1. The ends lost 5 bases at V and 6 bases at J; junction bases unmatched: 13. Germline lookup yields CDR1 MNHEY and CDR2 SVGEGT. The length of the CDR3 is 16 residues. The CDR3 loop is CASSATGTGRIHGYTF. CDR3 DNA: TGTGCCAGCAGTGCCACCGGGACAGGGAGGATTCATGGCTACACCTTC.

This clonotype was picked up many times. This chain uses TRBV19 with TRBJ2-7; 9 bases line up with TRBD1. Trimming took 4 bases from V and 2 from J; bases not matched to a gene: 9. CDR1 and CDR2 from the germline V gene are LNHDA and SQIVND (reference sequence). CDR3 length: 16 residues. The chain's CDR3 is CASSRGGQGPTYEQYF. CDR3 sequence (DNA): TGTGCCAGTAGTAGGGGAGGACAGGGGCCTACCTACGAGCAGTACTTC.

The V call is TRBV2, the J call TRBJ2-7, with 7 bases matching TRBD1. Germline values: CDR1 SNHLY, CDR2 FYNNEI. With V trimmed by 2 bases and J by 2 bases, 6 bases remained unmatched. The CDR3 is 15 residues long. The CDR3 sequence is CASSEIQGFTYEQYF. CDR3 in DNA: TGTGCCAGCAGTGAAATACAGGGGTTTACCTACGAGCAGTACTTC.